This TCR beta chain stems from a study of T cells in Graves' hyperthyroidism and ophthalmopathy. The study's findings and limits: A model of 13 V-J features distinguished ophthalmopathy from stable hyperthyroidism. Blood also showed most of the thyroid clonotypes that were expanded above 0.001.

RNA transcripts provided the source from which TCR beta CDR3 regions were amplified. HTBI primers were used for first-round RT-PCR of the TCR CDR3. One entry per CDR3 protein, called by TCRdb with MiXCR from the multiplex PCR reads. This sample yields about 380,000 distinct CDR3 sequences, of which over 11% are seen a single time; roughly 9.6% belongs to the top ten. V gave up 6 bases and J gave up 10 bases, with 16 bases separating them. This CDR3 region has 14 residues. In germline, CDR1 is MDHEN, CDR2 SYDVKM. This clonotype has at least ten counts. Its antigen is currently unknown. Hyperthyroidism, newly diagnosed and lasting under 2 months, affected patients aged 18 to 65. Orbital computed tomography and thyroid ultrasound, together with serum TRAb and thyroxine and clinical symptoms, were used for diagnoses.

This TCR was sampled from a woman aged 55-75 years with Graves' hyperthyroidism. The chain uses TRBV28 and TRBJ1-6, with a tentative D call TRBD1 (6 bases). Source material: blood. The CDR3 DNA reads as TGTGCCAGCAGCCGGGGGGGGCGCGGATCACCCCTCCACTTT. This translates into CASSRGGRGSPLHF. Supplemented by reference TRBV28 and TRBJ1-6, the full variable domain reads DVKVTQSSRYLVKRTGEKVFLECVQDMDHENMFWYRQDPGLGLRLIYFSYDVKMKEKGDIPEGYSVSREKKERFSLILESASTNQTSMYLCASSRGGRGSPLHFGNGTRLTVT.